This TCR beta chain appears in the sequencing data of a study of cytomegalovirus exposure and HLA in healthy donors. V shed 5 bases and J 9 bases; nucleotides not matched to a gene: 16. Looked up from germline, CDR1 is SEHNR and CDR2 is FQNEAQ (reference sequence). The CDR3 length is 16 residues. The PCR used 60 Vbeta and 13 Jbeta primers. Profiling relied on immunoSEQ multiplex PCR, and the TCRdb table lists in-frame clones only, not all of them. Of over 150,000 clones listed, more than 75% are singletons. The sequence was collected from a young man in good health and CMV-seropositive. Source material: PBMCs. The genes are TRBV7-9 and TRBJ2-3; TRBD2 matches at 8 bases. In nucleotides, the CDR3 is TGTGCCAGCAGCCCACAGTACGGGAGGGCCAAAGGGACGCAGTATTTT. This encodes CASSPQYGRAKGTQYF.